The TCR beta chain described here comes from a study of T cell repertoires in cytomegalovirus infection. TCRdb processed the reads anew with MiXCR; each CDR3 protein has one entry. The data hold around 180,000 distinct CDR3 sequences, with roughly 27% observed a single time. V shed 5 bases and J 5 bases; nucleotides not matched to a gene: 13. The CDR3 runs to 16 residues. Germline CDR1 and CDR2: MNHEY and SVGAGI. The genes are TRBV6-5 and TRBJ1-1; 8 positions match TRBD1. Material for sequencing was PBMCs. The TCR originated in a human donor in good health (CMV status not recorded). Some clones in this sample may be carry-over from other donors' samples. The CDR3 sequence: CASSTSQMQGATEAFF. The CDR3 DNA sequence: TGTGCCAGCAGTACTAGCCAGATGCAGGGGGCAACTGAAGCTTTCTTT.